A single sample gave rise to the 11 T cell receptor beta chains below, sequenced in a study of blood T cells in healthy people across ages. The authors ran a second PCR of 7 to 11 cycles using a sample-barcoded 5' primer and a J-beta primer mix. TCRdb reprocessed the 5' RACE reads via MiXCR and lists one record per CDR3 protein. Here the sample spans hundreds of thousands of distinct CDR3 sequences, around 48% being singletons. Sequencing was done on a sample of blood. These receptors came from a woman aged 60-75 years in good health.

The chain combines TRBV5-1 with TRBJ2-1; the D gene is possibly TRBD2 (6 bases). V lost 5 bases to trimming and J lost 5 bases, with 17 bases between them. The length of the CDR3 is 15 residues. CDR1 is SGHRS and CDR2 is YFSETQ in the germline V gene. The CDR3: CASSLMAGSNNEQFF. Written as DNA, the CDR3 is TGCGCCAGCAGTTTAATGGCGGGGTCGAACAATGAGCAGTTCTTC. Together with reference TRBV5-1 and TRBJ2-1, the CDR3 gives the full variable domain: KAGVTQTPRYLIKTRGQQVTLSCSPISGHRSVSWYQQTPGQGLQFLFEYFSETQRNKGNFPGRFSGRQFSNSRSEMNVSTLELGDSALYLCASSLMAGSNNEQFFGPGTRLTVL.

This clonotype turned up a few times. The chain uses TRBV12-3 or TRBV12-4 and TRBJ1-2; the D is unclear. This CDR3 region has 14 residues. V was shortened by 2 bases and J by 0 bases, with 7 bases between the two germline ends. CDR3 region: CASSLSDPNYGYTF. The CDR3 nucleotides are TGTGCCAGCAGTTTATCTGATCCTAACTATGGCTACACCTTC.

The chain combines TRBV2 with TRBJ2-7; D ambiguous. This CDR3 spans 14 amino acids. V lost 8 bases to trimming and J lost 3 bases, with 17 bases between them. Germline CDR1 and CDR2: SNHLY and FYNNEI. CDR3 sequence: CASSPATHYYEQYF. DNA for the CDR3: TGTGCCAGCTCTCCGGCCACACACTACTACGAGCAGTACTTC. Full variable domain (remainder filled in from reference TRBV2 and TRBJ2-7): EPEVTQTPSHQVTQMGQEVILRCVPISNHLYFYWYRQILGQKVEFLVSFYNNEISEKSEIFDDQFSVERPDGSNFTLKIRSTKLEDSAMYFCASSPATHYYEQYFGPGTRLTVT.

This clonotype was detected only once. The gene calls are TRBV7-8 and TRBJ2-7, with D perhaps TRBD2 (5 bases). Trimming shortened V by 5 bases and J by 5 bases, and 19 bases separated the two germline ends. The CDR3 is 15 amino acids. Germline V gene data show CDR1 as SGHVS and CDR2 as FQNEAQ. The CDR3 DNA follows: TGTGCCAGCAGCAAAAGTACGGGGTTGTCCGACGAGCAGTACTTC. Its protein is CASSKSTGLSDEQYF.

This clonotype was observed a handful of times. The chain employs TRBV20-1 and TRBJ2-1, with TRBD2 identical over 10 bases. The CDR3 spans 16 residues. Per the germline V gene, CDR1 is DFQATT and CDR2 is SNEGSKA (reference sequence). Trimming took 1 base from V and 3 from J; bases not matched to a gene: 6. The CDR3 protein is CSARARTSGLYNEQFF. The DNA of the CDR3 is TGCAGTGCTAGAGCTCGGACTAGCGGACTCTACAATGAGCAGTTCTTC.

This clonotype was seen more than once but under ten times. The V and J genes are TRBV11-3 and TRBJ2-3; D is perhaps TRBD1 (6 bases). V was shortened by 4 bases and J by 4 bases, with 12 bases between the two germline ends. The CDR3 consists of 14 residues. Per germline, CDR1 SGHNT and CDR2 YENEEA. CDR3 bases: TGTGCCAGCAGCTCCAACAGGGATTCAGATACGCAGTATTTT. It codes for CASSSNRDSDTQYF.

The rearrangement joins TRBV12-3 or TRBV12-4 to TRBJ2-7; D possibly corresponds to TRBD2 (5 bases). The last part of the DNA fits TRBJ2-4 better; the J call may be wrong. The CDR3 consists of 12 residues. CDR3 sequence: CASSPTGYIQYF. As DNA, the CDR3 is TGTGCCAGCAGTCCCACGGGGTACATTCAGTACTTC.

This clonotype showed up just a few times. The chain joins TRBV7-2 to TRBJ2-1; no definite D call. The germline CDR1 and CDR2 sequences are SGHTA and FQGNSA. The germline V and J ends were trimmed by 1 base and 9 bases, with 7 bases remaining between them. The CDR3 spans 12 residues. DNA of the CDR3: TGTGCCAGCAGCTTAGTAGCAGGTGAGCAGTTCTTC. Its protein product is CASSLVAGEQFF.

V usage is TRBV9 and J usage is TRBJ2-7; TRBD2 might be the D (7 bases). The CDR3 runs 16 residues. From germline, CDR1 is SGDLS and CDR2 YYNGEE. Deletions cut 4 bases from V and 2 bases from J, with 19 bases between. CDR3 sequence reads: CASSPRGGQVAYEQYF. The CDR3 DNA follows: TGTGCCAGCAGCCCGAGGGGGGGACAAGTAGCCTACGAGCAGTACTTC.

The V and J genes are TRBV6-2 or TRBV6-3 and TRBJ2-7, with 10 bases fitting TRBD2. The trim removed 2 bases at V and 3 bases at J, leaving 13 bases unmatched. This CDR3 contains 18 residues. Germline CDR1 MNHEY, CDR2 SVGEGT. This chain's CDR3 is CASSYPTSGKGSFYEQYF. Written as DNA, the CDR3 is TGTGCCAGCAGTTACCCAACTAGCGGGAAGGGGTCCTTCTACGAGCAGTACTTC.

The chain carries TRBV7-2 and TRBJ2-7, with 12 bases lining up with TRBD2. TRBJ2-5 explains the end of the DNA better; the J call may be wrong. The CDR3 totals 19 residues. From germline, CDR1 is SGHTA and CDR2 FQGNSA. CDR3 sequence (DNA): TGTGCCAGCAGCTTAGTTAGTCAGACTAGCGGGAGAAATCTGGAGACCCAGTACTTC. Protein sequence: CASSLVSQTSGRNLETQYF.